The 2 T cell receptor beta chains below all came from one sample that was sequenced in a study of T-cell memory formation after mild COVID-19. TCRdb reprocessed the 5' RACE reads via MiXCR and lists one record per CDR3 protein. The sample lists hundreds of thousands of distinct CDR3 sequences; roughly 20% were seen once. Specimen: PBMCs or a T cell subset sorted from them (not recorded which). The receptors derive from an adult woman who had mild COVID-19 (a few samples of this study predate the infection). Cell type and time point are not known.

This clonotype was recorded many times. The chain carries TRBV7-9 and TRBJ2-1; TRBD2 matches 8 bases. Trimming cost V 5 bases and J 4 bases; bases outside gene matches: 7. The germline V gene encodes CDR1 SEHNR and CDR2 FQNEAQ (reference sequence). The CDR3 runs 15 residues. The CDR3 loop is CASSPGLAEYNEQFF. For the CDR3, the DNA is TGTGCCAGCAGCCCCGGACTAGCAGAATACAATGAGCAGTTCTTC.

Regarding this clonotype: The junction departs from the called germline gene at one end, perhaps through a read error. The chain couples TRBV30 to TRBJ2-5; D possibly matches TRBD1 or TRBD2 (5 bases each). The CDR3 consists of 12 residues. From germline, CDR1 is GTSNPN and CDR2 SVGIG (reference sequence). The CDR3 DNA follows: TGTGCCTGGAGTATGGGACCTCGCCGCCCCAACTTC. This sequence encodes CAWSMGPRRPNF.